This paragraph reports one T cell receptor (beta chain). As yet, its antigen is unknown. Germline V gene data show CDR1 as SGHNT and CDR2 as YYREEE (reference sequence). The CDR3 totals 14 residues. V was shortened by 4 bases and J by 1 base, with 12 bases between the two germline ends. These data originate in a study of beta chain features in type 1 diabetes. Study-wide points: Moderately but significantly shorter TCRB CDR3s were found in Type 1 diabetes patients in all four CD4+ subsets.

Reverse transcribing all isolated RNA meant expressed TCRB transcripts were sequenced. Sequenced by immunoSEQ multiplex PCR; TCRdb stores in-frame clones only, minus some. The sample contains roughly 160,000 clones, 6.5% to 9.5% of which appear only once. The V gene is TRBV5-4, the J gene TRBJ2-7, with a weak D call TRBD2 (5 bases). The clonotype originates from a woman aged 40-49 years with type 1 diabetes. Specimen: central memory CD4+ T cells from blood. Here the CDR3 reads CASSNGRGSYEQYF. Here the CDR3 DNA reads TGTGCCAGCAGCAATGGACGGGGATCCTACGAGCAGTACTTC.